The 17 T cell receptor beta chains below were found in one sample sequenced in a study of blood T cell repertoires in COVID-19. Clones were sequenced by immunoSEQ multiplex PCR, and TCRdb holds only the in-frame ones, with some missing. This sample has 250,000 to 300,000 clones, with around 81% found just once. Sequencing input: peripheral blood. These TCRs come from a woman aged 55-70 years with active or convalescent COVID-19.

J is TRBJ1-2 and V is TRBV19; a weak D match, TRBD1 (6 bases). This CDR3 contains 13 residues. Trimming removed 6 bases at V and 6 bases at J, with 14 bases between. Per germline, CDR1 LNHDA and CDR2 SQIVND (reference sequence). The CDR3 region has the DNA TGTGCCAGTAGCCCGACAGGAGGCAATGGCTACACCTTC. Translation gives CASSPTGGNGYTF.

The rearrangement uses TRBV5-1 and TRBJ1-2, with D possibly matching TRBD1 (5 bases). This CDR3 is 14 amino acids long. In germline, CDR1 is SGHRS, CDR2 YFSETQ. V lost 0 bases, J lost 4 bases, and 10 bases lay in between. The CDR3 DNA is TGCGCCAGCAGCTTGGGTCAGGGAATCTATGGCTACACCTTC. It yields the protein CASSLGQGIYGYTF.

This rearrangement joins TRBV7-3 to TRBJ2-5; D is possibly TRBD2 (5 bases). Per germline, CDR1 SGHTA and CDR2 FQGTGA. The CDR3 is made up of 13 amino acids. Deletions cut 3 bases from V and 4 bases from J, with 9 bases between. CDR3 bases: TGTGCCAGCAGCTTGAGGGTTGGAGAGACCCAGTACTTC. Its translation: CASSLRVGETQYF.

V and J are TRBV30 and TRBJ2-1, with 8 bases identical to TRBD2. Germline CDR1 is GTSNPN and CDR2 is SVGIG (reference sequence). Trimming cost V 2 bases and J 7 bases; bases outside gene matches: 10. The CDR3 is made up of 15 amino acids. The CDR3 sequence: CAWSSRGVTRNEQFF. CDR3 DNA: TGTGCCTGGAGTTCGCGGGGGGTCACTAGGAATGAGCAGTTCTTC.

The rearrangement joins TRBV5-5 to TRBJ2-7; 7 bases match TRBD2. This CDR3 is 16 amino acids long. The V and J ends lost 4 bases and 3 bases, in that order; junction bases with no gene match: 13. CDR1 is SGHKS, CDR2 YYEKEE, per germline (reference sequence). CDR3 coding DNA: TGTGCCAGCAGCCCCCAACTCCGACTAGCTGGCTACGAGCAGTACTTC. Its protein is CASSPQLRLAGYEQYF.

The chain carries TRBV12-5 and TRBJ1-1; tentative D call: TRBD1 (5 bases). V was shortened by 5 bases and J by 2 bases, with 9 bases between the two germline ends. CDR1 and CDR2 from the germline V gene are LGHNT and FRNRAP. The CDR3 runs 13 residues. The DNA of the CDR3 is TGTGCTAGTGGTCCTGACAGTAACACTGAAGCTTTCTTT. Its protein product is CASGPDSNTEAFF.

The V call is TRBV18, the J call TRBJ1-1; TRBD1 matches 10 bases. J gave up 0 bases and V 2 bases, and 9 bases lay outside the gene matches. From germline, CDR1 is KGHSH and CDR2 LQKENI. CDR3 length: 18 residues. As DNA, the CDR3 is TGTGCCAGCTCACCAAGGTTATCGGGACAGGGGTTGAACACTGAAGCTTTCTTT. Encoded protein: CASSPRLSGQGLNTEAFF.

The rearrangement joins TRBV7-8 to TRBJ1-5; D might be TRBD1 (5 bases). This CDR3 is 16 amino acids long. Germline loops: CDR1 SGHVS, CDR2 FQNEAQ. Trimming shortened V by 1 base and J by 0 bases, and 10 bases separated the two germline ends. The CDR3 coding sequence is TGTGCCAGCAGCTTAGTGGCAGGGTATAGCAATCAGCCCCAGCATTTT. It is translated as CASSLVAGYSNQPQHF. The whole variable domain, filled in from reference TRBV7-8 and TRBJ1-5, reads GAGVSQSPRYKVAKRGQDVALRCDPISGHVSLFWYQQALGQGPEFLTYFQNEAQLDKSGLPSDRFFAERPEGSVSTLKIQRTQQEDSAVYLCASSLVAGYSNQPQHFGDGTRLSIL.

The chain employs TRBV6-2 or TRBV6-3 and TRBJ2-5; 9 bases match TRBD1. CDR1 and CDR2 (germline): MNHEY, SVGEGT. The CDR3 contains 15 residues. J was trimmed by 2 bases and V by 6 bases; bases with no gene match: 7. CDR3 DNA: TGTGCCAGCAGCCCCGCCGGGACAGGGCAAGAGACCCAGTACTTC. Its protein is CASSPAGTGQETQYF.

The chain couples TRBV7-9 to TRBJ2-7; D possibly corresponds to TRBD2 (5 bases). The CDR3 spans 15 residues. Germline CDR1 SEHNR, CDR2 FQNEAQ (reference sequence). Between the trimmed V and J ends, which lost 3 bases and 7 bases, there was a span of 19 bases. CDR3 residues: CASSFPRIGPGEQYF. The CDR3 DNA sequence: TGTGCCAGCAGCTTCCCGAGAATAGGCCCGGGGGAGCAGTACTTC.

This clone has only a few counts. This chain links TRBV27 with TRBJ1-5; 8 bases fit TRBD1. CDR3 length: 17 residues. J gave up 3 bases and V 4 bases, and 11 bases lay outside the gene matches. CDR1 is MNHEY and CDR2 is SMNVEV in the germline V gene (reference sequence). In nucleotides, the CDR3 is TGTGCCAGCAGTTCCCGGACAGGGAAGAAGGACAATCAGCCCCAGCATTTT. Its protein product is CASSSRTGKKDNQPQHF.

This sequence joins TRBV5-1 and TRBJ1-4, with a tentative D call TRBD1 (6 bases). Germline lookup yields CDR1 SGHRS and CDR2 YFSETQ. This CDR3 has 15 residues. Trimming left V 4 bases short and J 6 bases short, with 16 bases between. CDR3 in DNA: TGCGCCAGCAGCGGGCCTGACAGGACCTATGAAAAACTGTTTTTT. Its protein is CASSGPDRTYEKLFF.

The chain couples TRBV12-5 to TRBJ1-1, with 7 bases matching TRBD1. The CDR3 extends over 15 amino acids. Unmatched junction bases numbered 8, after V lost 4 bases and J lost 3 bases. In germline, CDR1 is LGHNT, CDR2 FRNRAP. The CDR3 is CASGSGQRYYTEAFF. Here the CDR3 DNA reads TGTGCTAGTGGTTCGGGACAGAGATATTACACTGAAGCTTTCTTT. The full variable domain, rest sourced from reference TRBV12-5 and TRBJ1-1, is DARVTQTPRHKVTEMGQEVTMRCQPILGHNTVFWYRQTMMQGLELLAYFRNRAPLDDSGMPKDRFSAEMPDATLATLKIQPSEPRDSAVYFCASGSGQRYYTEAFFGQGTRLTVV.

This clone has a handful of counts. V gene TRBV7-9 combines with J gene TRBJ1-2, with D possibly matching TRBD1 (5 bases). V was pared by 1 base and J by 4 bases, with 10 bases between. The CDR3 spans 14 residues. Germline V gene data show CDR1 as SEHNR and CDR2 as FQNEAQ (reference sequence). CDR3 coding DNA: TGTGCCAGCAGCTTAGAAGGCAGGGTCTATGGCTACACCTTC. It encodes CASSLEGRVYGYTF.

This chain links TRBV27 with TRBJ2-7, with a possible D match to TRBD1 (6 bases). Trimming took off 4 bases at V and 2 bases at J, with 12 bases between the two ends. The germline CDR1 and CDR2 sequences are MNHEY and SMNVEV (reference sequence). The CDR3 covers 14 residues. CDR3 loop: CASSWDTRTYEQYF. In DNA, the CDR3 is TGTGCCAGCAGTTGGGACACCAGAACCTACGAGCAGTACTTC.

The sample holds a few counts of this clone. The rearrangement uses TRBV5-6 and TRBJ1-2, with 9 bases matching TRBD1. With V trimmed by 4 bases and J by 0 bases, 10 bases remained unmatched. The length of the CDR3 is 17 residues. The germline V gene has CDR1 SGHDT and CDR2 YYEEEE. The CDR3 region has the DNA TGTGCCAGCAGCGCAACCGGGACAGGGCGGACTAACTATGGCTACACCTTC. Translating gives CASSATGTGRTNYGYTF.

The chain recombines TRBV19 with TRBJ1-1; D is perhaps TRBD1 (5 bases). Germline CDR1 LNHDA, CDR2 SQIVND (reference sequence). Trimming left V 5 bases short and J 0 bases short, with 10 bases between. The CDR3 sequence is 14 residues long. The DNA of the CDR3 is TGTGCCAGTAGTGCGACAGTAATGAACACTGAAGCTTTCTTT. Its translation: CASSATVMNTEAFF.